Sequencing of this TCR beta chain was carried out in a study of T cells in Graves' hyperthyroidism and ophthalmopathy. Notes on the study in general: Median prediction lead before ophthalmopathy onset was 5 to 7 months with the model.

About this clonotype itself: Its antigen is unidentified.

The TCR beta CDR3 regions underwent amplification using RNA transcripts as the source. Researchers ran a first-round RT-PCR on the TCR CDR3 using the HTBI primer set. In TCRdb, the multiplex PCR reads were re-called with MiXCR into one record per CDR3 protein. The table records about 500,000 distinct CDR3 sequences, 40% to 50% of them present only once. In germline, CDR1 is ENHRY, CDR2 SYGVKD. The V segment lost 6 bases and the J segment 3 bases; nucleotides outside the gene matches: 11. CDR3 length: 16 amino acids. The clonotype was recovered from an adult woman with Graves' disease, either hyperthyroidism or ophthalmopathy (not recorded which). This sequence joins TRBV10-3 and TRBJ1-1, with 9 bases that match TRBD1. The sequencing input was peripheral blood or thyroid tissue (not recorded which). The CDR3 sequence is CAISPNTGGAHTEAFF. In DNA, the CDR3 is TGTGCCATCAGCCCCAATACAGGGGGCGCGCACACTGAAGCTTTCTTT.